One T cell receptor beta chain is described in this entry. Antigen: not known. The sample comes from a study of shared clonotypes between healthy human individuals. Whole-study findings and limits: Even with large depth, rarefaction showed that sorted-subset sequencing was incomplete.

V was clipped by 0 bases and J by 14 bases, with 15 bases between them. Germline loops: CDR1 LNHNV, CDR2 YYDKDF (reference sequence). The length of the CDR3 is 13 residues. TCRdb keeps only in-frame clones here, not all; method: immunoSEQ multiplex PCR. The table lists about 2.4 million clones, around nine tenths of them singletons. Sequenced: naive CD4+ T cells sorted from blood. As to subset: CD45RA+ positively selected. This chain uses TRBV15 with TRBJ2-3; D is uncertain. The clonotype was recovered from a man aged 18 to 30 in good health. CDR3 sequence: CATSRDPSVHPYF. CDR3 nucleotides: TGTGCCACCAGCAGAGATCCGAGCGTACATCCGTATTTT.